This T cell receptor (beta chain) stems from a study of identical twins (dated by TCRdb to the mid-2010s). Context from the whole study: The study deep-sequenced TCR alpha and beta repertoires from monozygotic twins, unrelated adults of various ages and cord blood to test whether fetal clonotypes persist. To rule out contamination, the twin experiments were replicated at different times with different library preparation protocols. Broad study findings and their caveats: Conclusions relied on cross-sectional statistical analysis, since the same donors could not be followed over many years. The excess sharing between twins in beta out-of-frame sequences was weaker because fewer shared sequences reduced the signal-to-noise ratio. Out-of-frame TCR alpha sharing in monozygotic twins was systematically underestimated by recombination models, whereas sharing between unrelated individuals was in agreement with the recombination models. Compared with coincidental sharing between unrelated individuals, an excess of low generation-probability sequences was observed among out-of-frame TCR alpha sequences shared between twins. Abundant cord blood beta clonotypes had fewer insertions, young adult naive repertoires showed a similar but weaker trend, and memory repertoires showed no such trend. Zero-insertion analyses could be partly confounded by invariant T cells such as MAIT and iNKT, though diverse VJ usage argued against such confounding for most clonotypes.

Only healthy Caucasian donors were included. V is pared back by 3 bases and J by 8 bases, with 13 bases lying between the germline termini. The germline V gene provides CDR1 MNHNS and CDR2 SASEGT. The CDR3 sequence holds 13 residues, the cysteine and phenylalanine included. Only the CDR3 DNA is retained, 39 bases long and in frame from the first base. This clonotype turned up a few times. No cognate antigen has been identified for it. The input lacks base qualities; no much larger clone sits a single base away. Libraries were prepared through 5' RACE. Sequencing took place on an Illumina HiSeq 2000. A universal primer binding site was introduced by template switching, and a unique molecular identifier was present in the final cDNA, enabling accurate counting of TCR cDNA molecules. First-strand cDNA for TCR alpha and beta chains was synthesized from specific primers in the conserved constant-segment region. Each cDNA library was double barcoded, with a SMART-Mk sample barcode plus Illumina barcodes, to control for contamination. TruSeq adapter sequences, together with Illumina sample barcodes, were added in two successive PCR steps. The Illumina HiSeq platform was used with custom primers to sequence TCR alpha and beta cDNA libraries. Concerning the study's data processing: MiGEC processed the raw reads to extract unique molecular identifiers, while MiXCR was used to determine the CDR3 positions. For each individual, recombination models were inferred using an EM algorithm with the repgenHMM and IGoR tools. Shared clonotype analysis was performed with the tcR package in R, normalizing sharing by the product of cloneset sizes. Out-of-frame nonproductive sequences were analyzed to study raw recombination free of thymic and clonal selection effects. TCRdb handled the public reads itself, with Q25 trimming in fastp and clone calling in MiXCR, and kept productive beta chains. Here each entry gathers all rows of one CDR3 protein and keeps the most common genes and DNA. The V and J calls come from TCRdb's annotation, not from the publication. This sample gives 1.5 million to 2 million distinct CDR3 sequences in total; about 30% of them show up just once. The top ten clonotypes cover around 0.25% of the sample.

Rearrangement joined TRBV6-1 to TRBJ1-2; the D gene is perhaps TRBD1, on 5 matching bases. Source material: cord blood. This receptor was taken from a newborn girl in good health. The CDR3 protein: CASSEGGSRGYTF. The nucleotide sequence reads as follows: TGTGCCAGCAGTGAGGGGGGATCCAGAGGCTACACCTTC.